Presented here are 2 T cell receptor beta chains from one specimen sequenced in a study of shared clonotypes between healthy human individuals. TCRdb keeps only in-frame clones here, not all; method: immunoSEQ multiplex PCR. Here the sample spans approximately 1,500,000 clones, 95% to 99% being singletons. The source material was naive CD4+ T cells sorted from blood. As to subset: CD45RA+ positively selected. Receptor source: a man younger than 45 in good health.

V gene TRBV28 combines with J gene TRBJ1-2; 8 nucleotides agree with TRBD1. The CDR3 runs 15 residues. V dropped 2 bases and J dropped 8; count of bases not matched to a gene: 10. CDR1 and CDR2 from the germline V gene are MDHEN and SYDVKM. The CDR3 spells CASSLSPGQAGGYTF. The DNA for the CDR3 is TGTGCCAGCAGTTTAAGTCCGGGACAGGCAGGGGGCTACACCTTC.

The genes are TRBV27 and TRBJ2-3; 7 nucleotides align to TRBD2. CDR3 size: 17 residues. V shed 5 bases, J shed 3 bases, and the junction held 14 bases outside the gene matches. Germline CDR1 reads MNHEY; CDR2 reads SMNVEV (reference sequence). DNA of the CDR3: TGTGCCAGCAGTCTAGTCAGTGGGAGGGTTAAAACAGATACGCAGTATTTT. Protein: CASSLVSGRVKTDTQYF.